The 13 T cell receptor beta chains in this list originate from one sample, sequenced in a study of CD8 T cells in ankylosing spondylitis. Study-wide findings and caveats: Made up of about eight highly homologous variants, a TCR beta motif appeared characteristic of ankylosing spondylitis blood.

TCRdb fed the 5' RACE reads into MiXCR, producing one record per CDR3 protein. Counted here are about 800,000 distinct CDR3 sequences, about 12% occurring once; the ten biggest clones make up more than 0.5%. For these receptors, no antigen is known. The material sequenced was blood, either unsorted or a sorted T cell fraction (not recorded which). Every receptor here comes from a male donor with ankylosing spondylitis.

The chain is built from TRBV30 and TRBJ2-7; possibly TRBD1 for D (6 bases). This CDR3 is built from 13 residues. Germline V gene data show CDR1 as GTSNPN and CDR2 as SVGIG (reference sequence). V was shortened by 2 bases and J by 7 bases, with 15 bases between the two germline ends. The CDR3 DNA follows: TGTGCCTGGAGTTTGGACAGCGAGGGGGAGCAGTACTTC. Encoded protein: CAWSLDSEGEQYF.

The V and J genes are TRBV12-3 or TRBV12-4 and TRBJ2-5; possibly TRBD1 for D (6 bases). Trimming cost V 5 bases and J 3 bases, with 13 bases left between them. The CDR3 spans 14 residues. The CDR3 DNA sequence: TGTGCCAGCAGTGCCGGGACACCGAAAGAGACCCAGTACTTC. Its protein product is CASSAGTPKETQYF.

This chain uses TRBV5-1 with TRBJ2-7; possible D gene TRBD2, 6 bases. Germline CDR1 reads SGHRS; CDR2 reads YFSETQ. Trimming removed 4 bases from V and 0 bases from J, with 23 bases in between. The CDR3 length is 18 residues. CDR3 in DNA: TGCGCCAGCAGCCCTCGTGTGGGCTGGGACTCCAGCTCCTACGAGCAGTACTTC. As protein: CASSPRVGWDSSSYEQYF.

A word on this clonotype: A read error may be the cause here, since a much bigger clone is one base away. V gene TRBV10-3 combines with J gene TRBJ2-5; D is perhaps TRBD1 (6 bases). CDR1 and CDR2 (germline): ENHRY, SYGVKD. V lost 8 bases, J lost 4 bases, and 14 bases lay in between. The CDR3 consists of 13 residues. The CDR3 bases are TGTGCCATCTGTGGGCCAGGGGTAGAGACCCAGTACTTC. Translated, it gives CAICGPGVETQYF.

This clonotype was detected many times. This chain connects TRBV5-1 to TRBJ2-2; tentatively, D is TRBD2 (6 bases). Per germline, CDR1 SGHRS and CDR2 YFSETQ. This CDR3 contains 16 residues. V lost 4 bases and J lost 5, with 18 bases in between. The CDR3 DNA reads TGCGCCAGCAGCCAGCTTCCGGGACTGCAGACCGGGGAGCTGTTTTTT. It specifies CASSQLPGLQTGELFF. The variable domain in full, completed from reference TRBV5-1 and TRBJ2-2, reads KAGVTQTPRYLIKTRGQQVTLSCSPISGHRSVSWYQQTPGQGLQFLFEYFSETQRNKGNFPGRFSGRQFSNSRSEMNVSTLELGDSALYLCASSQLPGLQTGELFFGEGSRLTVL.

The chain is built from TRBV5-1 and TRBJ1-6; a weak D match, TRBD1 (5 bases). CDR1 and CDR2 from the germline V gene are SGHRS and YFSETQ. V lost 1 base and J lost 8, with 7 bases in between. This CDR3 region has 13 residues. The CDR3 DNA sequence: TGCGCCAGCAGCTTGATACAGGATTCACCCCTCCACTTT. It yields the protein CASSLIQDSPLHF.

This clonotype has only a few counts. The rearrangement uses TRBV12-3 or TRBV12-4 and TRBJ1-5; D is undetermined. V dropped 5 bases and J dropped 5 bases, with 10 bases sitting between them. The CDR3 runs 13 residues. The CDR3 DNA reads TGTGCCAGCAGTACCACGGCGGATCAGCCCCAGCATTTT. It encodes CASSTTADQPQHF.

Ten or more counts support this clonotype. One end of the junction varies from germline; a read error may be responsible. The rearrangement uses TRBV13 and TRBJ1-2; D is possibly TRBD1 (6 bases). The CDR3 runs to 11 residues. Germline V gene lookup returns CDR1 PRHDT and CDR2 FYEKMQ (reference sequence). CDR3 sequence: CASSVPRGGDF. As DNA, the CDR3 is TGTGCCAGCAGCGTACCCAGGGGAGGGGACTTC.

This clonotype was seen only a few times. The chain links TRBV6-1 to TRBJ2-1; 10 positions agree with TRBD2. The V gene's germline CDR1 is MNHNS and CDR2 SASEGT. Trimming removed 2 bases from V and 1 base from J; junction bases left unmatched: 2. The CDR3 loop spans 16 amino acids. The CDR3 spells CASSELAGASYNEQFF. The CDR3 DNA is TGTGCCAGCAGTGAACTAGCGGGAGCTTCCTACAATGAGCAGTTCTTC.

J is TRBJ2-5 and V is TRBV7-2, with D possibly TRBD1 on 6 matching bases. Germline CDR1 is SGHTA and CDR2 is FQGNSA. CDR3 length: 15 amino acids. The V and J ends lost 5 bases and 5 bases respectively, with 18 bases between them. The CDR3 sequence is CASSPRVEGVETQYF. CDR3 in DNA: TGTGCCAGCAGCCCTAGGGTCGAGGGGGTGGAGACCCAGTACTTC.

This clonotype was observed a handful of times. The rearrangement links TRBV20-1 to TRBJ2-3; unclear D gene. The CDR3 length is 11 residues. With 5 bases removed from V and 2 bases from J, the gap between germline ends came to 5 bases. Per germline, CDR1 DFQATT and CDR2 SNEGSKA (reference sequence). The CDR3 sequence: CSARNTDTQYF. The CDR3 DNA is TGCAGTGCTCGAAACACAGATACGCAGTATTTT.

The CDR3 spells CASSLLAGNDNEQFF. CDR3 coding DNA: TGCGCCAGCAGCCTTCTAGCGGGAAATGACAATGAGCAGTTCTTC. The J gene is TRBJ2-1, the V gene TRBV5-1; 9 positions match TRBD2. V dropped 4 bases and J dropped 5; count of bases not matched to a gene: 7. Germline CDR1 reads SGHRS; CDR2 reads YFSETQ. This CDR3 region has 15 residues.

The V call is TRBV20-1, the J call TRBJ2-5; D uncertain. The V end lost 6 bases, the J end lost 5 bases, and 13 bases lay between the germline ends. Germline V gene lookup returns CDR1 DFQATT and CDR2 SNEGSKA (reference sequence). This CDR3 is 12 amino acids long. This CDR3 reads CSATTRTETQYF. Written as DNA, the CDR3 is TGCAGTGCCACGACAAGGACGGAGACCCAGTACTTC.